The clone carrying this TCR beta chain was counted only a few times. Its antigen is not known. The CDR3 has 13 amino acids. Between the trimmed V and J ends, which lost 3 bases and 5 bases, there was a span of 10 bases. Germline CDR1 and CDR2: KGHSH and LQKENI. This sample stems from a study of Graves' ophthalmopathy and Graves' hyperthyroidism. Study-wide background: The study drew peripheral blood at initial diagnosis, before any treatment. Notes on the study in general: A roughly 80% specificity and just under 90% sensitivity were achieved by a 13-signature model that separated ophthalmopathy from stable hyperthyroidism.

Amplification from RNA transcripts yielded the TCR beta CDR3 regions. HTBI primers served in a first-round RT-PCR, which a second-round multiplex PCR followed. TCRdb fed the multiplex PCR reads into MiXCR, producing one record per CDR3 protein. Among some 520,000 distinct CDR3 sequences, approximately 15% were seen once, and the ten largest hold about a tenth. Material for sequencing was blood. This rearrangement joins TRBV18 to TRBJ1-1, with unresolved D. This TCR derives from a woman aged 30 to 39 with Graves' ophthalmopathy. CDR3: CASSPGPRTEAFF. The CDR3 DNA sequence: TGTGCCAGCTCACCTGGCCCGAGGACTGAAGCTTTCTTT. The variable domain in full, with the rest retrieved from reference TRBV18 and TRBJ1-1, is NAGVMQNPRHLVRRRGQEARLRCSPMKGHSHVYWYRQLPEEGLKFMVYLQKENIIDESGMPKERFSAEFPKEGPSILRIQQVVRGDSAAYFCASSPGPRTEAFFGQGTRLTVV.